This TCR beta chain was obtained from a study of blood T cell repertoires in COVID-19. Study-level background: COVID-19 samples from acute and convalescent phases originated in the United States, Italy and Spain.

In the source study's methods: Amplification of reference gene primers was used by the study to estimate nucleated cell counts. Profiling relied on immunoSEQ multiplex PCR, and the TCRdb table lists in-frame clones only, not all of them. The D gene and trimming were derived from the DNA, and the V and J assignments and clone size from that table. The table has approximately 400,000 clones, roughly 77% seen once. This TCR was recovered from a human donor with acute or convalescent COVID-19. The donor label of this sample is uncertain. Sequenced sample: peripheral blood.

Here the CDR3 reads CASSYSDKNTPQHF. Here the CDR3 DNA reads TGTGCCAGCAGTTACTCTGACAAAAATACGCCCCAGCATTTT. The chain recombines TRBV6-5 with TRBJ1-5; the D is unclear. Germline V gene data show CDR1 as MNHEY and CDR2 as SVGAGI. This CDR3 has 14 residues. Trimming removed 0 bases from V and 9 bases from J, with 12 bases in between.